Listed below are T cell receptor beta chains from one sample, sequenced in a study of blood T cells in healthy people across ages. TCRdb fed the 5' RACE reads into MiXCR, producing one record per CDR3 protein. Of around 750,000 distinct CDR3 sequences in the sample, 40% to 65% were seen once. The material sequenced was blood. The receptors come from a man at least 80 years old in good health. CDR3s include the opening cysteine and the closing phenylalanine or tryptophan. The D gene is left open where the match is weak. The size of a clone is reported for some rows only, either as once, few or many, or as a class for expanded clones.

D gene: .; V gene: TRBV28; clone size: .; J gene: TRBJ2-2; CDR3 protein: CASSSRVGGELFF; CDR3 DNA: TGTGCCAGCAGTTCCAGGGTCGGCGGGGAGCTGTTTTTT
D gene: TRBD2; V gene: TRBV2; clone size: once; J gene: TRBJ2-7; CDR3 protein: CASSYTSGSGVGQYF; CDR3 DNA: TGTGCCAGCAGTTACACTAGCGGGAGTGGGGTAGGGCAGTACTTC
D gene: TRBD2; V gene: TRBV7-9; clone size: few; J gene: TRBJ2-1; CDR3 protein: CASSRMTSVSYNEQFF; CDR3 DNA: TGTGCCAGCAGCCGAATGACTAGCGTCTCCTACAATGAGCAGTTCTTC
D gene: .; V gene: TRBV21-1; clone size: once; J gene: TRBJ2-1; CDR3 protein: CASSKVFSKFRLASKADEQFF; CDR3 DNA: TGTGCCAGCAGCAAAGTGTTTTCTAAGTTCCGACTAGCCTCCAAAGCCGATGAGCAGTTCTTC
D gene: TRBD2; V gene: TRBV27; clone size: few; J gene: TRBJ2-1; CDR3 protein: CASSRGGGNEQFF; CDR3 DNA: TGTGCCAGTTCCCGGGGGGGAGGCAATGAGCAGTTCTTC
D gene: .; V gene: TRBV6-1; clone size: .; J gene: TRBJ2-1; CDR3 protein: CASSAQGGQFF; CDR3 DNA: TGTGCCAGCAGTGCTCAGGGGGGTCAGTTCTTC
D gene: .; V gene: TRBV11-2; clone size: .; J gene: TRBJ2-7; CDR3 protein: CASSPEGEQYF; CDR3 DNA: TGTGCCAGCAGCCCTGAGGGCGAGCAGTACTTC
D gene: .; V gene: TRBV29-1; clone size: .; J gene: TRBJ1-2; CDR3 protein: CSANEGALRSYGYTF; CDR3 DNA: TGCAGCGCAAATGAAGGGGCTTTGCGTAGCTATGGCTACACCTTC
D gene: TRBD1; V gene: TRBV20-1; clone size: once; J gene: TRBJ2-7; CDR3 protein: CSARRTGSEQYF; CDR3 DNA: TGCAGTGCTAGACGGACAGGGTCCGAGCAGTACTTC
D gene: .; V gene: TRBV29-1; clone size: .; J gene: TRBJ2-7; CDR3 protein: CSVEQDGGCEQYF; CDR3 DNA: TGCAGCGTTGAACAGGACGGGGGCTGCGAGCAGTACTTC
D gene: TRBD2; V gene: TRBV13; clone size: .; J gene: TRBJ2-5; CDR3 protein: CASSPGLAGVQETQYF; CDR3 DNA: TGTGCCAGCAGCCCCGGACTAGCGGGAGTCCAAGAGACCCAGTACTTC
D gene: .; V gene: TRBV2; clone size: .; J gene: TRBJ2-5; CDR3 protein: CASNGGTVQETQYF; CDR3 DNA: TGTGCCAGCAACGGGGGTACAGTACAAGAGACCCAGTACTTC
D gene: TRBD2; V gene: TRBV6-5; clone size: few; J gene: TRBJ2-3; CDR3 protein: CASRSPAGAADTQYF; CDR3 DNA: TGTGCCAGCAGGAGCCCAGCGGGAGCAGCAGATACGCAGTATTTT
D gene: .; V gene: TRBV7-2; clone size: .; J gene: TRBJ1-4; CDR3 protein: CASSLITVGREKLFF; CDR3 DNA: TGTGCCAGCAGCTTAATAACAGTGGGCCGGGAAAAACTGTTTTTT
D gene: .; V gene: TRBV14; clone size: once; J gene: TRBJ2-1; CDR3 protein: CASRKGSYNEQFF; CDR3 DNA: TGTGCCAGCAGGAAGGGTTCCTACAATGAGCAGTTCTTC
D gene: TRBD2; V gene: TRBV5-1; clone size: .; J gene: TRBJ2-1; CDR3 protein: CAPREVAGIAYNEQFF; CDR3 DNA: TGCGCCCCACGGGAAGTAGCGGGAATAGCCTACAATGAGCAGTTCTTC
D gene: TRBD1; V gene: TRBV12-3/TRBV12-4; clone size: .; J gene: TRBJ1-5; CDR3 protein: CASSEQGLLHQPQHF; CDR3 DNA: TGTGCCAGCAGTGAACAGGGGTTGCTCCATCAGCCCCAGCATTTT
D gene: .; V gene: TRBV9; clone size: few; J gene: TRBJ1-1; CDR3 protein: CASSFSSNTEAFF; CDR3 DNA: TGTGCCAGCAGCTTTTCTTCGAACACTGAAGCTTTCTTT
D gene: .; V gene: TRBV12-3/TRBV12-4; clone size: .; J gene: TRBJ2-7; CDR3 protein: CASSFLRQVSYEQYF; CDR3 DNA: TGTGCCAGCAGTTTCTTGAGACAGGTATCCTACGAGCAGTACTTC
D gene: TRBD1; V gene: TRBV29-1; clone size: .; J gene: TRBJ2-1; CDR3 protein: CSVDSGGWHEQFF; CDR3 DNA: TGCAGCGTTGATTCAGGGGGCTGGCATGAGCAGTTCTTC
D gene: .; V gene: TRBV20-1; clone size: .; J gene: TRBJ1-1; CDR3 protein: CSARDPRGPEAFF; CDR3 DNA: TGCAGTGCTAGAGATCCTCGGGGTCCTGAAGCTTTCTTT
D gene: .; V gene: TRBV24-1; clone size: .; J gene: TRBJ2-1; CDR3 protein: CATSGRQSYNEQFF; CDR3 DNA: TGTGCCACCAGTGGGCGACAGTCCTACAATGAGCAGTTCTTC
D gene: TRBD1; V gene: TRBV10-3; clone size: .; J gene: TRBJ2-3; CDR3 protein: CAIRDPGQGPTDTQYF; CDR3 DNA: TGTGCCATCAGGGATCCGGGACAGGGTCCCACAGATACGCAGTATTTT
D gene: .; V gene: TRBV7-6; clone size: .; J gene: TRBJ2-3; CDR3 protein: CASSLWGGVTDTQYF; CDR3 DNA: TGTGCCAGCAGCTTATGGGGTGGGGTGACAGATACGCAGTATTTT
D gene: .; V gene: TRBV6-5; clone size: few; J gene: TRBJ2-7; CDR3 protein: CASVLNRADHEQYF; CDR3 DNA: TGTGCCAGCGTTTTAAACAGGGCCGACCACGAGCAGTACTTC
D gene: .; V gene: TRBV10-3; clone size: .; J gene: TRBJ1-5; CDR3 protein: CAISESSRSNQPQHF; CDR3 DNA: TGTGCCATCAGTGAGTCCAGTCGTAGCAATCAGCCCCAGCATTTT
D gene: .; V gene: TRBV5-1; clone size: .; J gene: TRBJ2-3; CDR3 protein: CASSLGLGGYAYF; CDR3 DNA: TGCGCCAGCAGCCTTGGTCTTGGCGGATACGCGTATTTT
D gene: .; V gene: TRBV6-1; clone size: .; J gene: TRBJ2-6; CDR3 protein: CASSPRERTWGANVLTF; CDR3 DNA: TGTGCCAGCAGTCCCCGCGAAAGGACATGGGGGGCCAACGTCCTGACTTTC
D gene: TRBD2; V gene: TRBV10-3; clone size: .; J gene: TRBJ2-1; CDR3 protein: CAISETSGSEDEQFF; CDR3 DNA: TGTGCCATCAGTGAGACTAGCGGGAGTGAGGATGAGCAGTTCTTC
D gene: .; V gene: TRBV7-3; clone size: few; J gene: TRBJ2-7; CDR3 protein: CASSLSGYHSYEQYF; CDR3 DNA: TGTGCCAGCAGCCTATCCGGGTATCACTCCTACGAGCAGTACTTC
D gene: .; V gene: TRBV6-2/TRBV6-3; clone size: .; J gene: TRBJ1-5; CDR3 protein: CASSYFDQPQHF; CDR3 DNA: TGTGCCAGCAGTTACTTCGATCAGCCCCAGCATTTT
D gene: TRBD2; V gene: TRBV12-3/TRBV12-4; clone size: .; J gene: TRBJ2-1; CDR3 protein: CASSVVAGGWSYNEQFF; CDR3 DNA: TGTGCCAGCAGTGTAGTAGCGGGAGGGTGGAGCTACAATGAGCAGTTCTTC
D gene: .; V gene: TRBV5-1; clone size: .; J gene: TRBJ2-7; CDR3 protein: CASSPGQPGMYEQYF; CDR3 DNA: TGCGCCAGCAGCCCCGGACAGCCTGGGATGTACGAGCAGTACTTC
D gene: .; V gene: TRBV6-1; clone size: .; J gene: TRBJ2-5; CDR3 protein: CASSPSAVTQYF; CDR3 DNA: TGTGCCAGCAGTCCCTCCGCGGTGACCCAGTACTTC
D gene: TRBD1; V gene: TRBV29-1; clone size: few; J gene: TRBJ1-2; CDR3 protein: CSVGTGRSYGYTF; CDR3 DNA: TGCAGCGTTGGGACAGGGCGTAGCTATGGCTACACCTTC
D gene: .; V gene: TRBV29-1; clone size: many; J gene: TRBJ1-1; CDR3 protein: CSARQTNTEAFF; CDR3 DNA: TGCAGCGCGAGACAGACGAACACTGAAGCTTTCTTT
D gene: TRBD1; V gene: TRBV20-1; clone size: .; J gene: TRBJ2-1; CDR3 protein: CSFPGQGYNEQFF; CDR3 DNA: TGCAGCTTTCCGGGACAGGGGTACAATGAGCAGTTCTTC
D gene: TRBD2; V gene: TRBV5-1; clone size: few; J gene: TRBJ2-1; CDR3 protein: CASSPSPAGGRRNEQFF; CDR3 DNA: TGCGCCAGCAGCCCATCCCCGGCGGGAGGGAGGCGGAATGAGCAGTTCTTC
D gene: .; V gene: TRBV11-3; clone size: .; J gene: TRBJ2-2; CDR3 protein: CASSLGWGDHSNTGELFF; CDR3 DNA: TGTGCCAGCAGCTTAGGTTGGGGGGATCACTCGAACACCGGGGAGCTGTTTTTT